These T cell receptor beta chains were read from a single sample in a study of T-cell memory formation after mild COVID-19. TCRdb re-called the 5' RACE reads through MiXCR, storing one row per CDR3 protein. The sample yields 550,000 to 700,000 distinct CDR3 sequences, about 20% seen once. The material sequenced was PBMCs or a T cell subset sorted from them (not recorded which). The source is an adult woman who had mild COVID-19 (a few samples of this study predate the infection). Cell type and time point are not known. CDR3s include the opening cysteine and the closing phenylalanine or tryptophan. The D gene is left open where the match is weak. A clone size is listed for some rows: how often the clone was seen (once, few, many), or a class if it is expanded.

clone size	V gene	D gene	J gene	CDR3 DNA	CDR3 protein
.	TRBV9	.	TRBJ1-4	TGTGCCAGCAGCCCGGGAGGACAGATTTATAATGAAAAACTGTTTTTT	CASSPGGQIYNEKLFF
few	TRBV27	TRBD2	TRBJ2-3	TGTGCCAGCAGTTGGGGACTAACCACAGATACGCAGTATTTT	CASSWGLTTDTQYF
.	TRBV6-1	.	TRBJ1-3	TGTGCCAGCAGCGTCGGGCCCCCCTCTGGAAACACCATATATTTT	CASSVGPPSGNTIYF
.	TRBV9	TRBD2	TRBJ2-2	TGTGCCAGCAGCGATAGCGGGGGCCCGAACACCGGGGAGCTGTTTTTT	CASSDSGGPNTGELFF
few	TRBV10-3	TRBD1	TRBJ2-1	TGTGCCATTGGCGGGACAGGGGACAATGAGCAGTTCTTC	CAIGGTGDNEQFF
many	TRBV15	.	TRBJ2-1	TGTGCCACCAGCAGAGATCGGAGGGGGACCTACAATGAGCAGTTCTTC	CATSRDRRGTYNEQFF
few	TRBV25-1	.	TRBJ2-3	TGTGCCAGCAGTGCATTGGAGCTGGGCGACGCAGATACGCAGTATTTT	CASSALELGDADTQYF
.	TRBV24-1	TRBD2	TRBJ2-2	TGTGCCACCAGTGATCCGTCCCTCAGCGGGGGAAACACCGGGGAGCTGTTTTTT	CATSDPSLSGGNTGELFF
many	TRBV11-2	.	TRBJ2-1	TGTGCCAGCAGCTTAGTAGGGGGGGCCTCCTACAATGAGCAGTTCTTC	CASSLVGGASYNEQFF
.	TRBV20-1	TRBD2	TRBJ2-3	TGCAGTGCTAGACCCGTGAATAGCGGGAGCACAGATACGCAGTATTTT	CSARPVNSGSTDTQYF
.	TRBV20-1	.	TRBJ2-7	TGCAGTGCTAGCCGATACTACGAGCAGTACTTC	CSASRYYEQYF
many	TRBV7-9	TRBD2	TRBJ2-1	TGTGCCAGCAGCTTACTTAGCGGGGTGAAAAATGAGCAGTTCTTC	CASSLLSGVKNEQFF
.	TRBV7-2	.	TRBJ1-1	TGTGCCAGCAGCTTAGCCCAGGGCCCGGACACTGAAGCTTTCTTT	CASSLAQGPDTEAFF
.	TRBV24-1	TRBD1	TRBJ1-5	TGTGCCACCAGTGATGCAGGACAGGGGCGACTCGCCCAGCATTTT	CATSDAGQGRLAQHF
.	TRBV9	.	TRBJ2-5	TGTGCCAGCAGCGCTCAGTCGCCCACGGAGACCCAGTACTTC	CASSAQSPTETQYF
few	TRBV5-1	TRBD1	TRBJ1-1	TGCGCCAGCAGCAGGGGACAGCCGAACACTGAAGCTTTCTTT	CASSRGQPNTEAFF
.	TRBV7-9	.	TRBJ2-2	TGTGCCAGCAGCTTAGGCCCGGAGAACACCGGGGAGCTGTTTTTT	CASSLGPENTGELFF
few	TRBV7-6	.	TRBJ2-7	TGTGCCAGCAGCTTAGGGGGGGACAGCTCCTACGAGCAGTACTTC	CASSLGGDSSYEQYF
.	TRBV6-1	TRBD2	TRBJ2-5	TGTGCCAGCAAAGAACTAGCGGGGGGGCAAGAGACCCAGTACTTC	CASKELAGGQETQYF
few	TRBV7-9	.	TRBJ1-2	TGTGCCAGCAGCTTCTCATCGGGAGCTAACTATGGCTACACCTTC	CASSFSSGANYGYTF
few	TRBV10-3	TRBD1	TRBJ1-1	TGTGCCATCAGCGATGCGGGACAGGGGGGCCCTAACACTGAAGCTTTCTTT	CAISDAGQGGPNTEAFF
few	TRBV5-1	.	TRBJ2-7	TGCGCCAGCAGCTTGGCCTCAAGGGGACACGGATACGAGCAGTACTTC	CASSLASRGHGYEQYF
.	TRBV7-9	.	TRBJ1-1	TGTGCCAGCAGGCCTGACAGGCTACCATGGATCACTGAAGCTTTCTTT	CASRPDRLPWITEAFF
.	TRBV6-6	.	TRBJ2-7	TGTGCCAGCAGCGTACTAGGGTCTTACGAGCAGTACTTC	CASSVLGSYEQYF
few	TRBV29-1	TRBD1	TRBJ1-2	TGCAGCGCTGAGGGGACAGGGGATCGGTATGGCTACACCTTC	CSAEGTGDRYGYTF
few	TRBV3-1	TRBD2	TRBJ2-7	TGTGCCAGCAGCCCAGGAGGGAGCGGGAGTACCTACGAGCAGTACTTC	CASSPGGSGSTYEQYF
.	TRBV7-2	TRBD1	TRBJ1-5	TGTGCCAGCAGCTTTCAGGGGGCGGTTGGCAATCAGCCCCAGCATTTT	CASSFQGAVGNQPQHF
.	TRBV6-2/TRBV6-3	TRBD2	TRBJ2-1	TGTGCCAGCACCGCTCTAGCGGGAGGGCCTGGTGAGCAGTTCTTC	CASTALAGGPGEQFF
.	TRBV20-1	.	TRBJ2-1	TGCAGTGCCCCGGGCCCGCAAAACTATGACAATGAGCAGTTCTTC	CSAPGPQNYDNEQFF
.	TRBV3-1	.	TRBJ2-1	TGTGCCAGCAGCCAAGTAGGTTCCTTGTTTTTCTTC	CASSQVGSLFFF
few	TRBV5-1	.	TRBJ2-6	TGCGCCAGCAGCTTACAGGGGACTGGCGGGGCCAACGTCCTGACTTTC	CASSLQGTGGANVLTF
few	TRBV27	TRBD1	TRBJ2-1	TGTGCCAGCAGTTTAGCTCCGGGACAGGGCGTGAGCTCCTACAATGAGCAGTTCTTC	CASSLAPGQGVSSYNEQFF
few	TRBV9	TRBD2	TRBJ2-1	TGTGCCAGCAGCGTAGAGCGGGGGGCAAACAATGAGCAGTTCTTC	CASSVERGANNEQFF
few	TRBV20-1	TRBD2	TRBJ2-6	TGCAGTGCTAGCAAGCGGGAGAGTGGGGCCAACGTCCTGACTTTC	CSASKRESGANVLTF
few	TRBV18	.	TRBJ2-3	TGTGCCAGCTCGCGAGAATTTCAGGTTGTAGGGACAGATACGCAGTATTTT	CASSREFQVVGTDTQYF
few	TRBV30	.	TRBJ2-1	TGTGCCTGGAGTCCCCAGTTCAATGAGCAGTTCTTC	CAWSPQFNEQFF
few	TRBV24-1	.	TRBJ2-2	TGTGCCACCAGTGATTCGGCAGGCCCCACCGGGGAGCTGTTTTTT	CATSDSAGPTGELFF
.	TRBV7-6	TRBD2	TRBJ2-2	TGTGCCAGCAGCCCAGGGACTAAGAATGCCGGGGAGCTGTTTTTT	CASSPGTKNAGELFF
.	TRBV2	.	TRBJ2-1	TGTGCCAGCACTTCCGGGACGGGGGGCGGTGAGCAGTTCTTC	CASTSGTGGGEQFF
few	TRBV6-2/TRBV6-3	TRBD1	TRBJ1-2	TGTGCCAGCAGCGATCGACAGGGGATATTGTCTGACACCTTC	CASSDRQGILSDTF
.	TRBV5-1	.	TRBJ1-2	TGCGCCAGCAGCTTGGCCCAGGGCTCTGGCTACACCTTC	CASSLAQGSGYTF
few	TRBV6-5	.	TRBJ2-7	TGTGCCAGCAGCACCGCCGCACAGGTCTCCTACGAGCAGTACTTC	CASSTAAQVSYEQYF
.	TRBV7-2	.	TRBJ1-6	TGTGCCAGCAGCTTAGGCCCGGGGAGCTATAATTCACCCCTCCACTTT	CASSLGPGSYNSPLHF
.	TRBV9	.	TRBJ2-3	TGTGCCAGCAGCGCCCGGAGCTCCGGTACAGATACGCAGTATTTT	CASSARSSGTDTQYF
few	TRBV9	.	TRBJ2-7	TGTGCCAGCAGCGCCGACCTAGGGAAGCAGTACTTC	CASSADLGKQYF
few	TRBV20-1	TRBD2	TRBJ2-2	TGCAGTGCTAGAGATGGAGTAGCGGGGGGGCAGTACACCGGGGAGCTGTTTTTT	CSARDGVAGGQYTGELFF
few	TRBV19	.	TRBJ1-5	TGTGCCAGCAGGGAGGGAGGAGGGAGCAATCAGCCCCAGCATTTT	CASREGGGSNQPQHF
few	TRBV11-1	TRBD2	TRBJ2-7	TGTGCCAGCAGCTACGTCGGCAAGACTAGCGGGAGGAACGAGCAGTACTTC	CASSYVGKTSGRNEQYF
few	TRBV15	.	TRBJ2-2	TGTGCCACCAGCCAACAGGGGGGGGCTTACGGGGAGCTGTTTTTT	CATSQQGGAYGELFF
.	TRBV6-2/TRBV6-3	TRBD2	TRBJ2-1	TGTGCCAGCAGTTACTCTGCGGGAGATGGCAATGAGCAGTTCTTC	CASSYSAGDGNEQFF
.	TRBV6-4	.	TRBJ2-1	TGTGCCAGCAGTGAGTACGGCTCCTACAATGAGCAGTTCTTC	CASSEYGSYNEQFF
.	TRBV20-1	TRBD1	TRBJ1-2	TGCAGTGCTAGATTGGGGGACAGGGACTATGGCTACACCTTC	CSARLGDRDYGYTF
.	TRBV5-1	.	TRBJ2-3	TGCGCCAGCAGAGCGGGACAGAGTACAGATACGCAGTATTTT	CASRAGQSTDTQYF